Listed below are T cell receptor beta chains from one sample, sequenced in a study of blood T cells in healthy people across ages. From the 5' RACE reads, TCRdb called clonotypes with MiXCR, one entry per CDR3 protein. This sample carries 1 million to 1.2 million distinct CDR3 sequences, 35% to 45% of them seen once, and the ten largest clones take around 13%. The sample taken for sequencing was blood. The receptors shown here come from a man younger than 30 in good health. Each CDR3 is given with its conserved first and last residue. The D gene is left open where the match is weak. Clone size, where shown, is once, few, many, or a class for clones that have expanded.

v_gene,j_gene,d_gene,abundance,CDR3nt,CDR3aa
TRBV15,TRBJ1-6,NA,once,TGTGCCACCAACAGAGTTCCGGGCGCCTATAATTCACCCCTCCACTTT,CATNRVPGAYNSPLHF
TRBV9,TRBJ2-1,TRBD2,NA,TGTGCCAGCAGCACTAGCGGGGCATACAATGAGCAGTTCTTC,CASSTSGAYNEQFF
TRBV12-3/TRBV12-4,TRBJ1-5,NA,NA,TGTGCCAGCAGCCCCACAGGTTTTAACAATCAGCCCCAGCATTTT,CASSPTGFNNQPQHF
TRBV12-3/TRBV12-4,TRBJ2-1,NA,few,TGTGCCAGCAGTTTGGGTCCAGCCCAAGAGCAGTTCTTC,CASSLGPAQEQFF
TRBV15,TRBJ1-5,NA,NA,TGTGCCACCAGCAGAGATCGGGGTGTGGCTCAGCCCCAGCATTTT,CATSRDRGVAQPQHF
TRBV5-6,TRBJ1-1,TRBD1,NA,TGTGCCAGCGGCGGGACAGGGATTTCGAACACTGAAGCTTTCTTT,CASGGTGISNTEAFF
TRBV20-1,TRBJ2-3,NA,few,TGCAGTGCTCTAACATTACACCCGAGGGGAGAAACAGATACGCAGTATTTT,CSALTLHPRGETDTQYF
TRBV21-1,TRBJ1-2,NA,few,TGTGCCAGCAGCAGGGAGGGGGACTATGGCTACACCTTC,CASSREGDYGYTF
TRBV7-9,TRBJ2-3,TRBD1,NA,TGTGCCAGCAGCTTCAGGGGACAGAACACAGATACGCAGTATTTT,CASSFRGQNTDTQYF
TRBV20-1,TRBJ1-5,TRBD1,NA,TGCAGTGCTAGAGATCCCCCCGACAGGGAGAGCAATCAGCCCCAGCATTTT,CSARDPPDRESNQPQHF
TRBV3-1,TRBJ2-1,TRBD2,NA,TGTGCCAGCAGCCCGTTTGCGGGGGGCGTTGAGCAGTTCTTC,CASSPFAGGVEQFF
TRBV6-2/TRBV6-3,TRBJ1-2,NA,NA,TGTACCAGCAGTTACGTGGCAGTCTATGGCTACACCTTC,CTSSYVAVYGYTF
TRBV14,TRBJ1-2,NA,NA,TGTGCCAGCAGCCAAGACAGGGGTTTTAACTATGGCTACACCTTC,CASSQDRGFNYGYTF
TRBV20-1,TRBJ2-3,NA,few,TGCAGTGCTAGCCAAGCCACAGATACGCAGTATTTT,CSASQATDTQYF
TRBV10-3,TRBJ2-1,NA,few,TGTGCCATCAGCCCTGACAGCAATGAGCAGTTCTTC,CAISPDSNEQFF
TRBV4-1,TRBJ2-1,TRBD2,many,TGCGCCAGCAGCCAAGATTTCGGGACTACTTTTCACAATGAGCAGTTCTTC,CASSQDFGTTFHNEQFF
TRBV12-3/TRBV12-4,TRBJ2-7,NA,few,TGTGCCAGCAGTTTACAGCAGCCGGGGGACGAGCAGTACTTC,CASSLQQPGDEQYF
TRBV20-1,TRBJ1-5,NA,many,TGCAGTGCTGGGGACGTCGGGGGATATAGCAATCAGCCCCAGCATTTT,CSAGDVGGYSNQPQHF
TRBV20-1,TRBJ1-5,NA,few,TGCAGTGCTAGAGCGACAGAGTTTCAGCCCCAGCATTTT,CSARATEFQPQHF
TRBV29-1,TRBJ2-1,TRBD2,NA,TGCAGCGTTGAAGCCAGCGGGGGGTTCGATGAGCGGTTCTTC,CSVEASGGFDERFF
TRBV5-1,TRBJ1-1,NA,NA,TGCGCCAGCAGCAGCGCCACAGGGAGGAACACTGAAGCTTTCTTT,CASSSATGRNTEAFF
TRBV12-3/TRBV12-4,TRBJ1-1,NA,once,TGTGCCAGCACAGTAGGACGGTATGAAGCTTTCTTT,CASTVGRYEAFF
TRBV6-1,TRBJ1-2,NA,NA,TGTGCCAGCAGTGAAGCTCACAGCTTGTATGGCTGCACCTTC,CASSEAHSLYGCTF
TRBV20-1,TRBJ1-2,TRBD1,NA,TGCAGTGTTTCAGGGGGTAATAGCTACACCTTC,CSVSGGNSYTF
TRBV21-1,TRBJ1-4,NA,NA,TGTGCCAGCAGACCCACCCTGGGGGGCGAGGATGAAAAACTGTTTTTT,CASRPTLGGEDEKLFF
TRBV12-3/TRBV12-4,TRBJ1-1,NA,NA,TGTGCCAGCAGTTACTCGTACAGGCAGAGAAACACTGAAGCTTTCTTT,CASSYSYRQRNTEAFF
TRBV7-2,TRBJ2-3,TRBD2,few,TGTGCCAGCAGGGTACTAGCGGGGGGGCTCCCAGATACGCAGTATTTT,CASRVLAGGLPDTQYF
TRBV4-2,TRBJ2-1,TRBD2,many,TGTGCCAGCAAGACAATTGGCGGGGGTAGCTCCTACAATGAGCAGTTCTTC,CASKTIGGGSSYNEQFF
TRBV20-1,TRBJ2-7,TRBD2,NA,TGCAGTGCTAGTCTCCCAAGCGGGGCGGGGTACGAGCAGTACTTC,CSASLPSGAGYEQYF
TRBV7-6,TRBJ1-1,NA,NA,TGTGTCAGCAGCTTAGATAGAGGTCCTGAAGCTTTCTTT,CVSSLDRGPEAFF
TRBV2,TRBJ1-3,NA,NA,TGTGCCAGCAGTGAATCCACCAGCTCTGGAAACACCATATATTTT,CASSESTSSGNTIYF
TRBV5-1,TRBJ1-1,NA,NA,TGCGCCAGCAGCTTGGGAGGAAACCCTGAAGCTTTCTTT,CASSLGGNPEAFF
TRBV5-1,TRBJ1-1,NA,few,TGCGCCAGCAGGACCACAGGGCCCCAAACTGAAGCTTTCTTT,CASRTTGPQTEAFF
TRBV5-1,TRBJ2-7,NA,NA,TGCGCCAGCAGCATAAAAGGGACATTTTCATTTTACTACTACAATGAGCAGTACTTC,CASSIKGTFSFYYYNEQYF
TRBV24-1,TRBJ2-7,NA,NA,TGTGCCACCAGTAACACCTACGAGCAGTACTTC,CATSNTYEQYF
TRBV12-3/TRBV12-4,TRBJ2-6,NA,NA,TGTGCCAGCAGTTTAGATCAGCCCTTTGGGGCCAACGTCCTGACTTTC,CASSLDQPFGANVLTF
TRBV5-1,TRBJ2-1,NA,NA,TGCGCCAGCAGGGGGGGAGGCTCCTACAATGAGCAGTTCTTC,CASRGGGSYNEQFF
TRBV29-1,TRBJ1-1,NA,NA,TGCAGCGTTGGGGGATTGGGGAACGCTGAAGCTTTCTTT,CSVGGLGNAEAFF
TRBV7-2,TRBJ1-1,NA,many,TGTGCCAGCAGCTTAGCAGGGGGTGTGAACACTGAAGCTTTCTTT,CASSLAGGVNTEAFF
TRBV5-4,TRBJ2-2,NA,NA,TGTGCCAGCAGCTTCCCCGGAGACACCGGGGAGCTGTTTTTT,CASSFPGDTGELFF
TRBV20-1,TRBJ2-1,NA,few,TGCAGTGCTAGATCGGACAACTCCTACAATGAGCAGTTCTTC,CSARSDNSYNEQFF
TRBV5-1,TRBJ2-1,NA,NA,TGCGCCAGCAGCTTTGGGTCAGGGTTGTATGAGCAGTTCTTC,CASSFGSGLYEQFF
TRBV7-9,TRBJ2-7,TRBD2,NA,TGTGCCAGCAGCTTAACTAGCGGCGAAAGCTCCTACGAGCAGTACTTC,CASSLTSGESSYEQYF
TRBV6-2/TRBV6-3,TRBJ1-2,NA,few,TGTGCCAGCACCGGGGGGGGAGCGGTCTATGGCTACACCTTC,CASTGGGAVYGYTF
TRBV20-1,TRBJ2-3,NA,few,TGCAGTGCTAGAGACGTGGGGGCGTACGGCACAGATACGCAGTATTTT,CSARDVGAYGTDTQYF
TRBV12-3/TRBV12-4,TRBJ1-6,TRBD1,many,TGTGCCAGCAGTTTGGACAGGGGGGGATCACCCCTCCACTTT,CASSLDRGGSPLHF
TRBV7-3,TRBJ2-1,NA,many,TGTGCCAGCAGCTTAGGGGTGGGGAATGAGCAGTTCTTC,CASSLGVGNEQFF
TRBV27,TRBJ2-7,TRBD1,NA,TGTGCCAGCAGTATCAGGGGGCAAAGCTCCTACGAGCAGTACTTC,CASSIRGQSSYEQYF
TRBV6-5,TRBJ2-1,TRBD2,NA,TGTGCCAGCAGCATAGCGGGGCGAACAACTGATGAGCAGTTCTTC,CASSIAGRTTDEQFF
TRBV9,TRBJ2-7,TRBD2,NA,TGTGCCAGCAGCGTAGGGACTAGCGGGGACCACTACAATGAGCAGTACTTC,CASSVGTSGDHYNEQYF
TRBV6-2/TRBV6-3,TRBJ2-5,NA,few,TGTGCCAGCACTGGCCTTGATTGGGACTACCAAGAGACCCAGTACTTC,CASTGLDWDYQETQYF
TRBV20-1,TRBJ2-5,NA,NA,TGCAGTGCCCGGGGTCAAGAGACCCGGTACTTC,CSARGQETRYF